The 13 T cell receptor beta chains below were found in one sample sequenced in a study of blood T cells in healthy people across ages. Combining a sample-barcoded 5' primer with a J-beta primer mix, a second PCR ran for about 6 to 11 cycles. MiXCR, run by TCRdb on the 5' RACE reads, gives a single entry per CDR3 protein. The table lists 950,000 to 1,200,000 distinct CDR3 sequences, about two fifths of them singletons, with around 12% in the top ten. The source material was blood. The receptors originated from a man younger than 35 in good health.

The CDR3 reads CSVTGPTGELFF. The CDR3 DNA sequence: TGCAGCGTGACAGGTCCCACCGGGGAGCTGTTTTTT. The rearrangement uses TRBV29-1 and TRBJ2-2, with D perhaps TRBD1 (6 bases). The CDR3 loop spans 12 amino acids. Germline V lookup: CDR1 SQVTM, CDR2 ANQGSEA. V was pared by 6 bases and J by 4 bases, with 9 bases between.

This clonotype showed up just a few times. The chain combines TRBV2 with TRBJ2-2; 10 nucleotides line up with TRBD2. The CDR3 contains 15 residues. Germline lookup yields CDR1 SNHLY and CDR2 FYNNEI. J lost 1 base, V lost 5 bases, and 1 base had no gene match. The CDR3 coding sequence is TGTGCCAGCAGTCGACTAGCGGGGAACACCGGGGAGCTGTTTTTT. Translated: CASSRLAGNTGELFF. The full variable domain, in which reference TRBV2 and TRBJ2-2 provide the parts outside the CDR3, is EPEVTQTPSHQVTQMGQEVILRCVPISNHLYFYWYRQILGQKVEFLVSFYNNEISEKSEIFDDQFSVERPDGSNFTLKIRSTKLEDSAMYFCASSRLAGNTGELFFGEGSRLTVL.

This clonotype was counted at least ten times. The V call is TRBV12-3 or TRBV12-4, the J call TRBJ2-5, with TRBD2 as a possible D gene (6 bases). This CDR3 region has 13 residues. V was cut by 1 base and J by 5 bases, with 8 bases left in between. CDR3 sequence reads: CASSLVGGETQYF. The CDR3 nucleotides read TGTGCCAGCAGTTTAGTTGGGGGGGAGACCCAGTACTTC.

This clonotype was counted ten times or more. This chain joins TRBV20-1 and TRBJ1-2; D might be TRBD1 (5 bases). Germline CDR1 and CDR2: DFQATT and SNEGSKA (reference sequence). V lost 0 bases and J lost 4, with 9 bases in between. This CDR3 spans 13 amino acids. CDR3 in amino acids: CSARDQGLYGYTF. The CDR3 nucleotides are TGCAGTGCTAGAGATCAGGGTCTCTATGGCTACACCTTC.

This chain uses TRBV15 with TRBJ2-7, with unresolved D. Trimming stripped 0 bases from V and 1 base from J, with 10 bases between. Germline V gene sequence: CDR1 LNHNV, CDR2 YYDKDF (reference sequence). CDR3 length: 15 amino acids. CDR3 loop: CATSREPQVSYEQYF. The CDR3 nucleotides read TGTGCCACCAGCAGAGAACCGCAGGTTTCCTACGAGCAGTACTTC.

This clonotype has more than one count but fewer than ten. This rearrangement joins TRBV9 to TRBJ1-1; D call uncertain. V lost 3 bases, J lost 4 bases, and 13 bases lay in between. Germline loops: CDR1 SGDLS, CDR2 YYNGEE. CDR3 length equals 14 residues. The CDR3 DNA reads as TGTGCCAGCAGCGCATGGGAGTCCGGCACTGAAGCTTTCTTT. Its translation: CASSAWESGTEAFF.

This clonotype was found once. This chain joins TRBV6-1 and TRBJ2-4; 8 nucleotides align to TRBD1. The CDR3 covers 17 residues. Germline V gene lookup returns CDR1 MNHNS and CDR2 SASEGT. V shed 4 bases, J shed 0 bases, and the junction held 8 bases outside the gene matches. The CDR3 DNA follows: TGTGCCAGCAGTGTTAGACAGGGGAAATTAGCCAAAAACATTCAGTACTTC. This sequence encodes CASSVRQGKLAKNIQYF.

This clonotype was observed a handful of times. The J gene is TRBJ2-7, the V gene TRBV4-3, with unresolved D. V lost 0 bases and J lost 7, with 10 bases in between. The CDR3 contains 13 residues. Germline CDR1 LGHNA, CDR2 YSLEER. The CDR3 DNA reads as TGCGCCAGCAGCCAAGATTTAGACGGGGAGCAGTACTTC. Amino acids: CASSQDLDGEQYF.

The chain combines TRBV15 with TRBJ1-1; 9 bases map to TRBD1. Looked up from germline, CDR1 is LNHNV and CDR2 is YYDKDF (reference sequence). The length of the CDR3 is 15 residues. With 4 bases clipped from V and 4 bases from J, the junction kept 7 bases outside the gene matches. The CDR3 DNA reads as TGTGCCACCAGCACCAAAAACAGGGGGCTCACTGAAGCTTTCTTT. As protein: CATSTKNRGLTEAFF.

This chain joins TRBV20-1 and TRBJ2-1, with 7 nucleotides matching TRBD2. Per the germline V gene, CDR1 is DFQATT and CDR2 is SNEGSKA (reference sequence). CDR3 size: 16 residues. V dropped 0 bases and J dropped 6; count of bases not matched to a gene: 11. In nucleotides, the CDR3 is TGCAGTGCTAGAGATCATCCCGGGACTAACCCCAATGAGCAGTTCTTC. Encoded protein: CSARDHPGTNPNEQFF.

The chain joins TRBV12-3 or TRBV12-4 to TRBJ2-7, with D maybe TRBD1 (6 bases). This CDR3 has 13 amino acids. Trimming removed 7 bases from V and 6 bases from J, with 16 bases in between. The DNA of the CDR3 is TGTGCCAGCAAGACACAGGGTGGACGCGAGCAGTACTTC. Its protein is CASKTQGGREQYF.

The chain carries TRBV9 and TRBJ1-1; 7 nucleotides align to TRBD1. The CDR3 has 15 amino acids. Looked up from germline, CDR1 is SGDLS and CDR2 is YYNGEE. Unmatched junction bases numbered 8, after V lost 3 bases and J lost 3 bases. CDR3 sequence reads: CASSEYDREDTEAFF. The CDR3 nucleotides are TGTGCCAGCAGCGAGTACGACAGGGAGGACACTGAAGCTTTCTTT.

The CDR3 loop is CSARPGDGTEAFF. The CDR3 nucleotides read TGCAGTGCTAGACCAGGGGACGGCACTGAAGCTTTCTTT. This chain uses TRBV20-1 with TRBJ1-1, with D maybe TRBD1 (6 bases). This CDR3 comprises 13 residues. The V end was cut by 2 bases, the J end by 4 bases, with 11 bases between. The germline CDR1 and CDR2 sequences are DFQATT and SNEGSKA (reference sequence).